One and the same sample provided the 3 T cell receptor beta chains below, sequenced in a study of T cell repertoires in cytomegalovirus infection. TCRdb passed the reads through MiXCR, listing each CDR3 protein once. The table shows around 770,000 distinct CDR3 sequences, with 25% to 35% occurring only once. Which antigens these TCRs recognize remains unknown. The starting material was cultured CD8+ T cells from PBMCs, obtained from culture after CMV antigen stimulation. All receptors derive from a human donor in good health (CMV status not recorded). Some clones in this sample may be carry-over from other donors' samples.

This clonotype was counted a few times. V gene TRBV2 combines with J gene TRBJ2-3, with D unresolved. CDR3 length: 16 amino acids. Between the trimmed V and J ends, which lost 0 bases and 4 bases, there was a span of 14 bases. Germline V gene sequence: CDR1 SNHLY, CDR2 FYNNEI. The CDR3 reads CASSEALHASADTQYF. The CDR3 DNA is TGTGCCAGCAGTGAAGCGCTTCACGCCTCGGCAGATACGCAGTATTTT.

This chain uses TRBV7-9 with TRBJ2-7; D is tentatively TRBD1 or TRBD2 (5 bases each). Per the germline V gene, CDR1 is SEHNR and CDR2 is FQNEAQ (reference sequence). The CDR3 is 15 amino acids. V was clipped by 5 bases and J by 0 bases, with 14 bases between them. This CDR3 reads CASSEGLGSSYEQYV. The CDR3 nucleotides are TGTGCCAGCAGCGAGGGGCTGGGGAGCTCCTACGAGCAGTACGTC.

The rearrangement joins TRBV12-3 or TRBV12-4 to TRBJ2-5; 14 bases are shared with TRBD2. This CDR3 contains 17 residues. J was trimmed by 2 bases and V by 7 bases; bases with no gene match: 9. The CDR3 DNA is TGTGCCAGCACCGCCGGACTAGCGGGGGGCTGGCAAGAGACCCAGTACTTC. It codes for CASTAGLAGGWQETQYF.